These 31 T cell receptor beta chains originate from one sample sequenced in a study of PD-1 blockade in classical Hodgkin lymphoma. Here immunoSEQ multiplex PCR was the method, and the copy in TCRdb shows in-frame clones only, minus some. Here the sample spans over 25,000 clones, around 94% being singletons. Time point indicated: newly diagnosed, previously untreated cHL patient sample. Sequenced material: peripheral blood mononuclear cells (PBMCs). These receptor sequences come from a human donor with classical Hodgkin lymphoma.

This chain joins TRBV19 and TRBJ1-4; tentatively, D is TRBD1 (5 bases). This CDR3 region has 15 residues. Trimming shortened V by 5 bases and J by 4 bases, and 14 bases separated the two germline ends. Per germline, CDR1 LNHDA and CDR2 SQIVND (reference sequence). The chain's CDR3 is CASSPTGPSNEKLFF. As DNA, the CDR3 is TGTGCCAGTAGTCCAACGGGACCGAGTAATGAAAAACTGTTTTTT.

V usage is TRBV4-3 and J usage is TRBJ1-4; 10 bases align to TRBD1. CDR1 and CDR2 from the germline V gene are LGHNA and YSLEER. V shed 5 bases, J shed 7 bases, and the junction held 10 bases outside the gene matches. The CDR3 loop spans 16 amino acids. The CDR3 nucleotides read TGCGCCAGCAGCTTGTTGGCCGGGACAGGGGTTGAAAAACTGTTTTTT. Translated, it gives CASSLLAGTGVEKLFF.

CDR3 nucleotide sequence: TGTGCCAGCAGCCCCTCGACTGGGTACGAGCAGTACTTC. Protein product: CASSPSTGYEQYF. The chain uses TRBV7-8 and TRBJ2-7; D ambiguous. CDR3 length: 13 residues. Germline CDR1 reads SGHVS; CDR2 reads FQNEAQ. V was trimmed by 5 bases and J by 4 bases, leaving 12 bases between them.

CDR3 loop: CASSQLAGGQYEQYF. In DNA form, the CDR3 reads TGTGCCAGCTCACAACTAGCGGGGGGGCAGTACGAGCAGTACTTC. V usage is TRBV18 and J usage is TRBJ2-7, with TRBD2 matching over 13 bases. Germline trimming cut 4 bases from V and 4 bases from J; bases unmatched to any gene: 4. This CDR3 has 15 amino acids. Germline V gene lookup returns CDR1 KGHSH and CDR2 LQKENI.

This chain uses TRBV7-9 with TRBJ2-5; a weak D match, TRBD1 (5 bases). Trimming shortened V by 5 bases and J by 5 bases, and 9 bases separated the two germline ends. The CDR3 is 12 residues long. Germline lookup yields CDR1 SEHNR and CDR2 FQNEAQ (reference sequence). The CDR3 protein is CASSPGSETQYF. The DNA of the CDR3 is TGTGCCAGCAGCCCAGGGTCCGAGACCCAGTACTTC.

The chain recombines TRBV6-1 with TRBJ2-1; TRBD2 matches 8 bases. V shed 0 bases and J 1 base; nucleotides not matched to a gene: 2. The CDR3 covers 16 residues. Germline V gene sequence: CDR1 MNHNS, CDR2 SASEGT. The CDR3 nucleotides are TGTGCCAGCAGTGAAGCCGGCGGGAGGTCCTACAATGAGCAGTTCTTC. This sequence encodes CASSEAGGRSYNEQFF.

The chain links TRBV19 to TRBJ2-3; D is perhaps TRBD1 (6 bases). Trimming removed 8 bases from V and 2 bases from J, with 17 bases in between. The CDR3 length is 15 residues. CDR1 is LNHDA, CDR2 SQIVND, per germline (reference sequence). CDR3 DNA: TGTGCCAGTGCTGATACAGGGAATCCCACAGATACGCAGTATTTT. As protein: CASADTGNPTDTQYF.

The chain carries TRBV11-3 and TRBJ2-2; D is perhaps TRBD2 (6 bases). Trimming took off 5 bases at V and 3 bases at J, with 16 bases between the two ends. This CDR3 has 16 amino acids. Germline CDR1 reads SGHNT; CDR2 reads YENEEA. CDR3 residues: CASSPRSAGYTGELFF. CDR3 in DNA: TGTGCCAGCAGCCCCAGATCTGCGGGATACACCGGGGAGCTGTTTTTT.

This chain uses TRBV4-1 with TRBJ1-3, with D uncertain. The V end was cut by 0 bases, the J end by 2 bases, with 14 bases between. There are 17 residues in the CDR3. CDR1 MGHRA and CDR2 YSYEKL come from the germline V gene. The CDR3: CASSQDSVRGPGNTIYF. The CDR3 DNA reads TGCGCCAGCAGCCAAGATAGTGTACGAGGCCCTGGAAACACCATATATTTT.

The gene calls are TRBV9 and TRBJ2-7; the match to TRBD2 covers 9 bases. J was trimmed by 3 bases and V by 4 bases; bases with no gene match: 8. Germline loops: CDR1 SGDLS, CDR2 YYNGEE. CDR3 length equals 15 residues. The CDR3 here is CASSSRLAEFYEQYF. DNA for the CDR3: TGTGCCAGCAGCTCCAGACTAGCGGAGTTCTACGAGCAGTACTTC. The complete variable domain, with remaining parts taken from reference TRBV9 and TRBJ2-7, reads DSGVTQTPKHLITATGQRVTLRCSPRSGDLSVYWYQQSLDQGLQFLIQYYNGEERAKGNILERFSAQQFPDLHSELNLSSLELGDSALYFCASSSRLAEFYEQYFGPGTRLTVT.

The chain recombines TRBV10-2 with TRBJ2-1; 13 bases align to TRBD2. This CDR3 is built from 16 residues. The J segment lost 10 bases and the V segment lost 7 bases, leaving 13 bases of the junction unmatched. CDR1 is WSHSY and CDR2 is SAAADI in the germline V gene. The CDR3 DNA reads as TGCGCCAGCAATACCCCTGGGACTAGCGGGACGGCGGAGCAGTTCTTC. Translation: CASNTPGTSGTAEQFF.

The chain joins TRBV5-1 to TRBJ2-7; D possibly matches TRBD1 or TRBD2 (5 bases each). The V end was cut by 0 bases, the J end by 2 bases, with 9 bases between. The CDR3 spans 14 residues. Per germline, CDR1 SGHRS and CDR2 YFSETQ. CDR3 in amino acids: CASSLEGRAYEQYF. The CDR3 nucleotides read TGCGCCAGCAGCTTGGAGGGACGCGCCTACGAGCAGTACTTC.

This sequence joins TRBV7-2 and TRBJ1-3; D call uncertain. Trimming left V 5 bases short and J 2 bases short, with 16 bases between. Germline V lookup: CDR1 SGHTA, CDR2 FQGNSA. This CDR3 spans 16 amino acids. This CDR3 is CASSKYPGTAGNTIYF. DNA of the CDR3: TGTGCCAGCAGCAAGTACCCCGGTACGGCTGGAAACACCATATATTTT.

About this clone: One end of the junction fails to match germline, which may point to a read error. This chain links TRBV11-2 with TRBJ2-1; D may correspond to TRBD1 or TRBD2 (5 bases each). The CDR3 totals 13 residues. From germline, CDR1 is SGHAT and CDR2 FQNNGV. The CDR3 protein is CASSLDPGTEQFF. The DNA for the CDR3 is TGTGCCAGCAGCCTAGACCCAGGGACTGAGCAGTTCTTC.

This clone came up a few times. The CDR3 bases are TGCGCCAGCAGCCGACTCGGGGCCGGAGGGGCTTTCTTT. This sequence encodes CASSRLGAGGAFF. The V call is TRBV4-1, the J call TRBJ1-1; maybe TRBD1 (5 bases). CDR1 MGHRA and CDR2 YSYEKL come from the germline V gene. The V gene lost 4 bases and the J gene lost 11 bases, with 17 bases spanning the gap. The CDR3 runs 13 residues.

The chain couples TRBV5-1 to TRBJ1-3, with D uncertain. V was shortened by 4 bases and J by 0 bases, with 17 bases between the two germline ends. This CDR3 is built from 17 residues. Germline CDR1 is SGHRS and CDR2 is YFSETQ. For the CDR3, the DNA is TGCGCCAGCAGCGCCACGGACTCCTTGAGCTCTGGAAACACCATATATTTT. Protein product: CASSATDSLSSGNTIYF. Full variable domain (missing parts from reference TRBV5-1 and TRBJ1-3): KAGVTQTPRYLIKTRGQQVTLSCSPISGHRSVSWYQQTPGQGLQFLFEYFSETQRNKGNFPGRFSGRQFSNSRSEMNVSTLELGDSALYLCASSATDSLSSGNTIYFGEGSWLTVV.

The genes are TRBV29-1 and TRBJ2-3; D is perhaps TRBD2 (6 bases). The V gene's germline CDR1 is SQVTM and CDR2 ANQGSEA. V was cut by 7 bases and J by 8 bases, with 22 bases left in between. This CDR3 spans 14 amino acids. The CDR3 nucleotides read TGCAGCGGTACTAGCCAAGGTCTGCTGGCTACGCAGTATTTT. It is translated as CSGTSQGLLATQYF.

The rearrangement joins TRBV6-1 to TRBJ1-5; D uncertain. V shed 1 base and J shed 0 bases, with 13 bases lying between them. CDR3 length equals 17 residues. Germline V gene sequence: CDR1 MNHNS, CDR2 SASEGT. For the CDR3, the DNA is TGTGCCAGCAGTGAAGACAAGACAACAGATAGCAATCAGCCCCAGCATTTT. Its translation is CASSEDKTTDSNQPQHF.

V usage is TRBV5-1 and J usage is TRBJ2-5; 9 bases are shared with TRBD2. Losses at the gene ends were 1 base for V and 6 bases for J; bases not matched to a gene: 10. The germline CDR1 and CDR2 sequences are SGHRS and YFSETQ. CDR3 length: 16 amino acids. CDR3 protein: CASSLPSGAPGKTQYF. The CDR3 DNA reads as TGCGCCAGCAGCTTGCCTAGCGGGGCCCCCGGGAAGACCCAGTACTTC.

CDR3 protein: CASSLAGRGTEAFF. The DNA of the CDR3 is TGTGCCAGCAGCTTAGCTGGTAGGGGTACTGAAGCTTTCTTT. This rearrangement joins TRBV11-1 to TRBJ1-1; tentative D call: TRBD1 (5 bases). Germline loops: CDR1 SGHAT, CDR2 FQDESV (reference sequence). This CDR3 has 14 residues. Trimming removed 0 bases at V and 5 bases at J, with 10 bases between.

The V gene is TRBV6-5, the J gene TRBJ1-1; D is uncertain. The CDR3 is made up of 13 amino acids. Germline V gives CDR1 MNHEY, CDR2 SVGAGI. Trimming removed 8 bases at V and 1 base at J, with 11 bases between. CDR3 residues: CASGRLTNTEAFF. The CDR3 DNA is TGTGCCAGCGGACGTCTAACGAACACTGAAGCTTTCTTT.

The chain uses TRBV10-3 and TRBJ1-1; TRBD1 might be the D (5 bases). CDR3 length: 15 amino acids. In germline, CDR1 is ENHRY, CDR2 SYGVKD. V lost 2 bases, J lost 0 bases, and 10 bases lay in between. The CDR3 nucleotides read TGTGCCATCAGTGAGGCTGACAGCTTGAACACTGAAGCTTTCTTT. Translating it yields CAISEADSLNTEAFF.

The chain employs TRBV7-2 and TRBJ1-5; possibly TRBD1 for D (6 bases). Germline assignment: CDR1 SGHTA and CDR2 FQGNSA. Trimming shortened V by 5 bases and J by 2 bases, and 19 bases separated the two germline ends. The CDR3 has 17 residues. The CDR3 region has the DNA TGTGCCAGCAGCCCCCGTACGGGGGCGGCGGGCAATCAGCCCCAGCATTTT. This encodes CASSPRTGAAGNQPQHF. The whole variable domain, filled in from reference TRBV7-2 and TRBJ1-5, reads GAGVSQSPSNKVTEKGKDVELRCDPISGHTALYWYRQSLGQGLEFLIYFQGNSAPDKSGLPSDRFSAERTGGSVSTLTIQRTQQEDSAVYLCASSPRTGAAGNQPQHFGDGTRLSIL.

The rearrangement joins TRBV18 to TRBJ1-1; 7 nucleotides match TRBD1. V dropped 2 bases and J dropped 3; count of bases not matched to a gene: 6. Germline CDR1 and CDR2: KGHSH and LQKENI. The CDR3 contains 15 residues. The CDR3 sequence is CASSPIATGDTEAFF. In DNA form, the CDR3 reads TGTGCCAGCTCACCAATCGCAACAGGGGACACTGAAGCTTTCTTT.

The V and J genes are TRBV5-4 and TRBJ1-3; D gene ambiguous. The CDR3 totals 15 residues. CDR1 SGHNT and CDR2 YYREEE come from the germline V gene (reference sequence). Trimming pared 4 bases from V and 3 bases from J, leaving 14 bases between. The CDR3 coding sequence is TGTGCCAGCAGCCCAATCCCGGGTTTTGGAAACACCATATATTTT. Protein sequence: CASSPIPGFGNTIYF.

This clone showed up just once. The V and J genes are TRBV27 and TRBJ2-2; perhaps TRBD2 as D (5 bases). The V end lost 4 bases, the J end lost 3 bases, and 21 bases lay between the germline ends. The germline CDR1 and CDR2 sequences are MNHEY and SMNVEV (reference sequence). The CDR3 is made up of 18 amino acids. The DNA for the CDR3 is TGTGCCAGCAGTTCCCCCACTAGATATAGGCAGGACACCGGGGAGCTGTTTTTT. Its protein product is CASSSPTRYRQDTGELFF.

The chain combines TRBV4-1 with TRBJ2-7, with D perhaps being TRBD1 or TRBD2 (6 bases each). The CDR3 spans 18 residues. Looked up from germline, CDR1 is MGHRA and CDR2 is YSYEKL. Trimming left V 0 bases short and J 5 bases short, with 23 bases between. The CDR3 nucleotides are TGCGCCAGCAGCCAAGATCTGCCTTGGAGGGGGTTAGGCGACGAGCAGTACTTC. This gives the protein CASSQDLPWRGLGDEQYF.

This sequence joins TRBV30 and TRBJ2-7, with 8 bases fitting TRBD1. The V segment lost 3 bases and the J segment 3 bases; nucleotides outside the gene matches: 4. Looked up from germline, CDR1 is GTSNPN and CDR2 is SVGIG (reference sequence). This CDR3 spans 13 amino acids. In DNA, the CDR3 is TGTGCCTGGAGGGGGACAGGAGGCTACGAGCAGTACTTC. Residues: CAWRGTGGYEQYF.

This chain uses TRBV15 with TRBJ1-5; no definite D call. The CDR3 runs to 16 residues. With 0 bases removed from V and 11 bases from J, the gap between germline ends came to 20 bases. The germline CDR1 and CDR2 sequences are LNHNV and YYDKDF (reference sequence). CDR3 coding DNA: TGTGCCACCAGCAGAGAGCCCCCATCGAGGGCCCAAGCCCAGCATTTT. It codes for CATSREPPSRAQAQHF.

The chain recombines TRBV19 with TRBJ1-5; unclear D gene. Germline assignment: CDR1 LNHDA and CDR2 SQIVND (reference sequence). There are 15 residues in the CDR3. V was cut by 5 bases and J by 5 bases, with 16 bases left in between. CDR3 region: CASSWGLDVYQPQHF. CDR3 DNA: TGTGCCAGTAGTTGGGGTCTGGACGTCTATCAGCCCCAGCATTTT.

The chain is built from TRBV5-1 and TRBJ2-5; no reliable D call. V lost 5 bases, J lost 1 base, and 9 bases lay in between. The CDR3 extends over 13 amino acids. The germline gives CDR1 SGHRS, CDR2 YFSETQ. CDR3 amino acids: CASRPIPQETQYF. The CDR3 DNA reads as TGCGCCAGCAGGCCGATTCCCCAAGAGACCCAGTACTTC.